This TCR beta chain derives from a study of shared clonotypes between healthy human individuals. The germline V gene encodes CDR1 MNHEY and CDR2 SMNVEV (reference sequence). The V and J ends lost 3 bases and 5 bases respectively, with 15 bases between them. The CDR3 totals 15 residues. As defined, naive CD8 cells were CD45RO-negative and positively selected for CCR7, with terminally differentiated effector memory CD45RA+ cells excluded. Deep-level running was used for the assay. The genomic DNA of each subset was split evenly across several immunoSEQ plates. The method was immunoSEQ multiplex PCR; TCRdb's version includes in-frame clones alone and lacks a portion of them. The table includes millions of clones, about 95% detected once. With regard to this clone: Antigen specificity is unknown.

General study points: Rarefaction showed that sequencing of sorted subsets was incomplete (despite large depth).

The clonotype originates from a man aged 18 to 30 in good health. The chain couples TRBV27 to TRBJ2-3; D possibly matches TRBD1 or TRBD2 (6 bases each). Sequenced sample: naive CD8+ T cells sorted from blood. In DNA form, the CDR3 reads TGTGCCAGCAGTTTGGTTTCGGGGGCAGGAGATACGCAGTATTTT. Translating gives CASSLVSGAGDTQYF.